This T cell receptor beta chain appears in the sequencing data of a study of cytomegalovirus exposure and HLA in healthy donors. Study results and limitations: Cytomegalovirus-associated TCR beta chains were listed, numbering 150 to 200. Later work found most CMV-associated TCR beta chains apparently HLA-restricted.

PCR used 60 Vbeta primers and 13 Jbeta primers. The method was immunoSEQ multiplex PCR; TCRdb's version includes in-frame clones alone and lacks a portion of them. This sample has around 130,000 clones, with roughly four fifths found just once. A note on this clone: Antigen unknown.

The specimen was PBMCs. The receptor's source is a woman aged 18 to 35 in good health and CMV-seronegative.

CDR3 loop: CASNQPGGSGNTIYF. The CDR3 nucleotides are TGTGCCAGTAACCAGCCCGGGGGAAGTGGAAACACCATATATTTT. The chain is built from TRBV19 and TRBJ1-3; perhaps TRBD1 as D (5 bases). This CDR3 comprises 15 residues. From germline, CDR1 is LNHDA and CDR2 SQIVND (reference sequence). V was pared by 7 bases and J by 3 bases, with 16 bases between.